The TCR beta chain described here comes from a study of vaccination effects on CD4 cells after COVID-19. Viral peptide pool expansion of antigen-specific CD4+ T cells preceded sequencing in the ViraFEST assay. Between days 9 and 10 of culture, CD4+ T cells were separated out. It was between March and December 2020 that the person had a SARS-CoV-2 infection confirmed by PCR. The negative control culture used an HIV-1 Nef peptide pool. CDR3 length: 13 residues. Trimming stripped 7 bases from V and 0 bases from J, with 10 bases between. CDR1 SGHVS and CDR2 FQNEAQ come from the germline V gene. Turning to this clone: Its antigen is currently unknown.

The method was immunoSEQ multiplex PCR; TCRdb's version includes in-frame clones alone and lacks a portion of them. The sample lists under 65,000 clones, 76% occurring once. The sequence was obtained from a human donor who had a prior SARS-CoV-2 infection. Sample: CD4+ T cells from PBMCs cultured with HIV peptides, taken before COVID-19 vaccination. Subset here: HIV-1 Nef peptide pool negative control/reference culture. This rearrangement joins TRBV7-8 to TRBJ2-7, with D maybe TRBD1 (6 bases). The CDR3 spells CASTPDSSYEQYF. The CDR3 DNA reads TGTGCCAGCACCCCGGACAGCTCCTACGAGCAGTACTTC.